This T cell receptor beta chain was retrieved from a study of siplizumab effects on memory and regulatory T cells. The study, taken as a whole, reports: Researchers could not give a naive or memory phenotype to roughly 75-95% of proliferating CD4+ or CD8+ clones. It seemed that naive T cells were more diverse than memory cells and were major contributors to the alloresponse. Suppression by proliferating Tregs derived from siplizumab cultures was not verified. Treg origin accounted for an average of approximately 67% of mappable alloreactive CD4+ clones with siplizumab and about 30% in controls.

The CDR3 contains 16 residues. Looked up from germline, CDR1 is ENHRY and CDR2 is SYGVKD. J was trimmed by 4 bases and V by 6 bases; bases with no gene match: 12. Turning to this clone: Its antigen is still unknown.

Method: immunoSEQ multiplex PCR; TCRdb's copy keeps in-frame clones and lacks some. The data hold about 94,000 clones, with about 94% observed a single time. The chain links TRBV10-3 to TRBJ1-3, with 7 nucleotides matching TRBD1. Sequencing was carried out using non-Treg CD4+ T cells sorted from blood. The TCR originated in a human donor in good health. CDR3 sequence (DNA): TGTGCCATCAGCATGACAGGGTCCTCTGAAGGAAACACCATATATTTT. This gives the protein CAISMTGSSEGNTIYF.